These 20 T cell receptor beta chains share one sample of origin, sequenced in a study of OX40 agonist ivuxolimab in advanced cancers. The protocol was immunoSEQ multiplex PCR, while the TCRdb copy is restricted to in-frame clones and leaves out a portion. This sample has 50,000 to 65,000 clones, with roughly 85% found just once. Sample: CD4+ or CD8+ T cells sorted from blood, taken in a trial of the OX40 agonist ivuxolimab. Source of these receptors: an adult with an advanced solid tumor such as melanoma, head and neck, liver or kidney cancer.

This chain connects TRBV6-5 to TRBJ2-1; the match to TRBD1 covers 7 bases. Germline CDR1 is MNHEY and CDR2 is SVGAGI. This CDR3 has 16 amino acids. The V gene end was trimmed by 4 bases and the J gene end by 4 bases; junction bases not matched to a gene: 10. This chain's CDR3 is CASSLTGTVLYNEQFF. CDR3 nucleotide sequence: TGTGCCAGCAGTTTAACCGGGACAGTACTTTACAATGAGCAGTTCTTC.

This chain joins TRBV12-2 and TRBJ1-1. TRBV12-2 is a pseudogene locus. This CDR3 is built from 15 residues. As DNA, the CDR3 is TGTGCAAGTCGCTCTCGGGAGACAGTGTGCACTGAAGCTTTCTTT. It is translated as CASRSRETVCTEAFF.

The chain is built from TRBV10-3 and TRBJ1-2; TRBD1 agrees at 10 bases. The length of the CDR3 is 14 residues. Trimming at V came to 6 bases and at J to 8 bases, leaving 9 bases not matched to a gene. Looked up from germline, CDR1 is ENHRY and CDR2 is SYGVKD. The CDR3 spells CAISLSGTGEGYTF. The CDR3 nucleotides are TGTGCCATCAGCCTCTCTGGGACAGGGGAGGGCTACACCTTC.

This rearrangement joins TRBV28 to TRBJ2-6; unclear D gene. With 4 bases removed from V and 0 bases from J, the gap between germline ends came to 19 bases. CDR1 is MDHEN, CDR2 SYDVKM, per germline. The CDR3 totals 19 residues. The CDR3 region is CASSSVTEALYSGANVLTF. The CDR3 nucleotides read TGTGCCAGCAGTTCCGTAACAGAGGCGCTGTACTCTGGGGCCAACGTCCTGACTTTC.

The chain carries TRBV7-8 and TRBJ2-7; D is perhaps TRBD2 (5 bases). The CDR3 sequence is 15 residues long. Germline V lookup: CDR1 SGHVS, CDR2 FQNEAQ. The V and J ends lost 4 bases and 0 bases respectively, with 13 bases between them. CDR3: CASSSDFSLSYEQYF. CDR3 bases: TGTGCCAGCAGCTCGGACTTTTCACTCTCCTACGAGCAGTACTTC.

The V gene is TRBV18, the J gene TRBJ2-2; no reliable D call. The germline CDR1 and CDR2 sequences are KGHSH and LQKENI. Trimming shortened V by 5 bases and J by 0 bases, and 7 bases separated the two germline ends. CDR3 length equals 14 residues. CDR3 nucleotides: TGTGCCAGCTCAATCGAGTCGAACACCGGGGAGCTGTTTTTT. It specifies CASSIESNTGELFF.

A single count supports this clone. The V gene is TRBV6-1, the J gene TRBJ1-5, with 9 bases lining up with TRBD1. J was trimmed by 3 bases and V by 8 bases; bases with no gene match: 2. The CDR3 sequence is 13 residues long. CDR1 is MNHNS, CDR2 SASEGT, per germline. CDR3 region: CASGQGHNQPQHF. The DNA for the CDR3 is TGTGCCAGCGGACAGGGGCACAATCAGCCCCAGCATTTT.

The chain uses TRBV28 and TRBJ2-5; no firm D call. Trimming pared 7 bases from V and 1 base from J, leaving 16 bases between. CDR1 MDHEN and CDR2 SYDVKM come from the germline V gene. The CDR3 runs 15 residues. The CDR3 loop reads CASNIGSVGQETQYF. The CDR3 DNA is TGTGCCAGCAACATTGGGTCGGTGGGCCAAGAGACCCAGTACTTC.

The V call is TRBV7-3, the J call TRBJ2-3; D might be TRBD1 or TRBD2, each matching 6 bases. The CDR3 is 13 amino acids. Trimming took 6 bases from V and 5 from J, leaving 12 bases between them. Germline V gives CDR1 SGHTA, CDR2 FQGTGA. CDR3 sequence: CASSPGGGDTQYF. The CDR3 region has the DNA TGTGCCAGCAGTCCTGGAGGGGGAGATACGCAGTATTTT. The full variable domain, completed using reference TRBV7-3 and TRBJ2-3, is GAGVSQTPSNKVTEKGKYVELRCDPISGHTALYWYRQSLGQGPEFLIYFQGTGAADDSGLPNDRFFAVRPEGSVSTLKIQRTERGDSAVYLCASSPGGGDTQYFGPGTRLTVL.

The rearrangement joins TRBV7-9 to TRBJ1-1; D unresolved. CDR1 SEHNR and CDR2 FQNEAQ come from the germline V gene (reference sequence). This CDR3 has 14 amino acids. Trimming took 5 bases from V and 6 from J, leaving 16 bases between them. The CDR3 region is CASSKGGHNSEAFF. CDR3 bases: TGTGCCAGCAGCAAGGGAGGTCACAACTCTGAAGCTTTCTTT.

The chain has TRBV5-1 and TRBJ2-1; 9 nucleotides align to TRBD2. Per germline, CDR1 SGHRS and CDR2 YFSETQ. This CDR3 spans 15 amino acids. With 0 bases clipped from V and 8 bases from J, the junction kept 6 bases outside the gene matches. CDR3 amino acids: CASSLGTAGGYEQFF. The CDR3 DNA sequence: TGCGCCAGCAGCTTGGGAACAGCGGGAGGATATGAGCAGTTCTTC.

This chain connects TRBV30 to TRBJ2-7, with a possible D match to TRBD2 (6 bases). From germline, CDR1 is GTSNPN and CDR2 SVGIG (reference sequence). V lost 1 base and J lost 2, with 12 bases in between. The CDR3 covers 14 residues. This CDR3 is CAWSEGGITYEQYF. Written as DNA, the CDR3 is TGTGCCTGGAGTGAAGGAGGGATTACCTACGAGCAGTACTTC.

J is TRBJ2-7 and V is TRBV5-8; D is possibly TRBD2 (5 bases). The CDR3 runs 14 residues. Per the germline V gene, CDR1 is SGHTS and CDR2 is YDEGEE. Trimming took off 4 bases at V and 2 bases at J, with 13 bases between the two ends. CDR3 protein: CASSTRGSTYEQYF. In nucleotides, the CDR3 is TGTGCCAGCAGCACACGAGGGTCAACCTACGAGCAGTACTTC.

The rearrangement joins TRBV21-1 to TRBJ1-1; TRBD1, the table's D call, was not compared with the DNA. TRBV21-1 is tagged as a pseudogene. The CDR3 covers 17 residues. The CDR3 bases are TGTGCCAGCACGGTCGCAGGGACAGGGCCCTTGAACACTGAAGCTTTCTTT. This encodes CASTVAGTGPLNTEAFF.

The chain is built from TRBV11-1 and TRBJ2-3; no clear D gene. The V end was cut by 6 bases, the J end by 4 bases, with 14 bases between. The CDR3 spans 14 residues. CDR1 is SGHAT, CDR2 FQDESV, per germline (reference sequence). The CDR3 DNA is TGTGCCAGCAGAGACACCAGCCGACCAGATACGCAGTATTTT. It is translated as CASRDTSRPDTQYF.

The J gene is TRBJ2-6, the V gene TRBV19, with D tentatively TRBD1 or TRBD2 (6 bases each). The CDR3 is 17 residues long. Deletions cut 3 bases from V and 0 bases from J, with 12 bases between. Germline CDR1 is LNHDA and CDR2 is SQIVND (reference sequence). Here the CDR3 DNA reads TGTGCCAGTAGTATCGGAGGGGGAGGCTCTGGGGCCAACGTCCTGACTTTC. Protein product: CASSIGGGGSGANVLTF.

V is TRBV21-1 and J is TRBJ2-5. TRBV21-1 is a pseudogene segment. This CDR3 comprises 14 residues. CDR3 sequence: CASSKEKCPETQYF. The CDR3 nucleotides are TGTGCCAGCAGCAAAGAGAAGTGTCCGGAGACCCAGTACTTC.

The gene calls are TRBV6-5 and TRBJ1-1, with D possibly being TRBD1 (5 bases). V dropped 5 bases and J dropped 0 bases, with 13 bases sitting between them. Germline V CDR1 and CDR2: MNHEY, SVGAGI. The CDR3 is 15 residues long. CDR3 protein: CASSRGEAMNTEAFF. The CDR3 DNA sequence: TGTGCCAGCAGTCGGGGCGAAGCAATGAACACTGAAGCTTTCTTT.

The chain employs TRBV28 and TRBJ2-2; 9 bases match TRBD1. The CDR3 consists of 15 residues. Germline lookup yields CDR1 MDHEN and CDR2 SYDVKM. The junction had 6 bases not matched to a gene; V was cut back by 6 bases and J by 4 bases. CDR3 protein: CASSTQGAGTGELFF. DNA of the CDR3: TGTGCCAGCAGCACACAGGGGGCCGGCACCGGGGAGCTGTTTTTT.

This clone appeared a few times. The chain couples TRBV6-1 to TRBJ2-1; D call uncertain. V lost 5 bases and J lost 6, with 17 bases in between. Germline lookup yields CDR1 MNHNS and CDR2 SASEGT. CDR3 size: 15 residues. CDR3 region: CASSTLGAGGNEQFF. As DNA, the CDR3 is TGTGCCAGCAGTACCCTTGGCGCAGGTGGCAATGAGCAGTTCTTC.